This T cell receptor (beta chain) was recorded in a study of PD-1 blockade in classical Hodgkin lymphoma. Study results and caveats: The study found that TCR diversity rose significantly by C4D1 in CD4+ but not CD8+ cells. According to reports, newly diagnosed patients had lower baseline TCR diversity than healthy donors, and relapsed/refractory patients had lower baseline TCR diversity still.

V lost 4 bases to trimming and J lost 3 bases, with 18 bases between them. The CDR3 loop spans 17 amino acids. Germline CDR1 is SGHVS and CDR2 is FNYEAQ. Regarding time point: cycle 4 day 1 (C4D1), after 6 weeks of nivolumab. Brentuximab vedotin exposure varied, and every patient relapsed after autologous stem cell transplantation. Only in-frame clones appear in the TCRdb table, and some are missing; sequencing was by immunoSEQ multiplex PCR. Here the sample spans some 7,000 clones, 65% to 80% being singletons. Points on this clone: Its target is unknown.

The receptor was isolated from a human donor with classical Hodgkin lymphoma. The sequenced sample was peripheral blood mononuclear cells (PBMCs), obtained before the fourth cycle of nivolumab. The gene calls are TRBV7-6 and TRBJ2-2; tentative D call: TRBD1 (5 bases). CDR3 nucleotides: TGTGCCAGCAGCTCGATATCCACAGGTTCTTACACCGGGGAGCTGTTTTTT. Its protein product is CASSSISTGSYTGELFF.